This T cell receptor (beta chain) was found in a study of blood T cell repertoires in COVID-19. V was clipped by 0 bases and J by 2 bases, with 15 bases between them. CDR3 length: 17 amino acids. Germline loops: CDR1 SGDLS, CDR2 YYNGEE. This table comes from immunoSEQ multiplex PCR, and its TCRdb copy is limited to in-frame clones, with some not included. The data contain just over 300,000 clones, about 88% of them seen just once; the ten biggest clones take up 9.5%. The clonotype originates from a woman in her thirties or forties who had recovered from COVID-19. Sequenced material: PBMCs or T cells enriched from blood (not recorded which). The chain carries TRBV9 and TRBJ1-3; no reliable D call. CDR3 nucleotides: TGTGCCAGCAGCGTAGTGAGCGATTTCTCCACTGGAAACACCATATATTTT. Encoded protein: CASSVVSDFSTGNTIYF.